This TCR beta chain appears in the sequencing data of a study of T cell changes during pregnancy in multiple sclerosis. Germline V lookup: CDR1 MNHEY, CDR2 SMNVEV (reference sequence). The V and J ends lost 3 bases and 2 bases respectively, with 7 bases between them. The CDR3 consists of 13 residues. Method: immunoSEQ multiplex PCR; TCRdb's copy keeps in-frame clones and lacks some. This table has around 43,000 clones, 80% to 95% appearing once. This clone has only a few counts. This TCR was sampled from a female donor with multiple sclerosis, enrolled in a pregnancy study. The chain carries TRBV27 and TRBJ1-1, with D unresolved. The sequences come from CD8+ T cells from peripheral blood mononuclear cells, collected after pregnancy. DNA of the CDR3: TGTGCCAGCAGTTTGGCGGGTAACACTGAAGCTTTCTTT. As protein: CASSLAGNTEAFF.